The T cell receptor (beta chain) described here comes from a study of blood T cell repertoires in COVID-19. At the level of the study: Donors in the United States, Italy and Spain gave samples during acute or convalescent COVID-19.

Concerning this clone: Distinct nucleotide sequences in the sample also encode this CDR3.

Germline-derived CDR1 and CDR2 are SGHTA and FQGTGA. This CDR3 has 13 amino acids. Trimming stripped 4 bases from V and 0 bases from J, with 6 bases between. Original processing methods: Researchers report that nucleated cell counts were estimated from reference gene primer amplification. Sequencing used immunoSEQ multiplex PCR; TCRdb keeps in-frame clones, though not all of them. The D gene and trimming were derived from the DNA, and the V and J assignments and clone size from that table. The sample contains some 490,000 clones, roughly 85% of which appear only once. Sequenced material: peripheral blood. The TCR sequence derives from a human donor in a cohort sampled during active COVID-19. The V gene is TRBV7-3, the J gene TRBJ1-1; D is unclear. CDR3 protein: CASSSQVNTEAFF. In DNA form, the CDR3 reads TGTGCCAGCAGCTCCCAGGTGAACACTGAAGCTTTCTTT.